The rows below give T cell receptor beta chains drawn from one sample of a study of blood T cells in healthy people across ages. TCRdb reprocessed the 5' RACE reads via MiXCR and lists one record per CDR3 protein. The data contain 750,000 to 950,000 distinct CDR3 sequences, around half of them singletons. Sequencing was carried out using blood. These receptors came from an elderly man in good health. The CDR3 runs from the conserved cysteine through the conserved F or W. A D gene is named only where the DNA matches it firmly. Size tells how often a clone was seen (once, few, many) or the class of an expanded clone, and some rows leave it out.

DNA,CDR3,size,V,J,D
TGTGCCAGCAGCCAGGGGGGGACCCCCTACACCTTC,CASSQGGTPYTF,.,TRBV2,TRBJ1-2,TRBD1
TGTGCCACCAGTGATTTGTGGTCAGACGCGAACACCGGGGAGCTGTTTTTT,CATSDLWSDANTGELFF,.,TRBV24-1,TRBJ2-2,.
TGTGCCAGCAAACGGGGGGGTTCCTACAATGAGCAGTTCTTC,CASKRGGSYNEQFF,once,TRBV27,TRBJ2-1,TRBD2
TGCGCCAGCAGCTTGGCCGGGACAGGGAGCACTGAAGCTTTCTTT,CASSLAGTGSTEAFF,.,TRBV5-1,TRBJ1-1,TRBD1
TGTGCCAGCAGCTCCTCCATCACAGATACGCAGTATTTT,CASSSSITDTQYF,.,TRBV7-2,TRBJ2-3,.
TGTGCCAGCAGCCTTGATGGGGGGAGTTCGAACACCGGGGAGCTGTTTTTT,CASSLDGGSSNTGELFF,few,TRBV5-6,TRBJ2-2,.
TGCGCCAGCAGCCAGTTCGTCGGGGGAGGCCTTTACCAAGAGACCCAGTACTTC,CASSQFVGGGLYQETQYF,few,TRBV4-1,TRBJ2-5,.
TGCAGTGCTAGGAGGAGCTCCTACAATGAGCAGTTCTTC,CSARRSSYNEQFF,few,TRBV20-1,TRBJ2-1,.
TGTGCCAGCAGTAAGGGACTAGCGGGAGCCGTAAGTCCCCAGTCCTACAATGAGCAGTTCTTC,CASSKGLAGAVSPQSYNEQFF,.,TRBV27,TRBJ2-1,TRBD2
TGCGCCAGCAGCTCCGGGGGCTACAATGAGCAGTACTTC,CASSSGGYNEQYF,.,TRBV5-1,TRBJ2-7,.
TGCAGCGTTGAATTCCGTGAGCAGTACTTC,CSVEFREQYF,few,TRBV29-1,TRBJ2-7,.
TGTGCCAGCAGCTCCCCCCCCTGGACTGAAGCTTTCTTT,CASSSPPWTEAFF,few,TRBV7-2,TRBJ1-1,.
TGCGCCAGCAGCTTCACAGACTCCTATGGCTACACCTTC,CASSFTDSYGYTF,.,TRBV5-1,TRBJ1-2,.
TGTGCCAGCACTCCGTGGGGTACCTACGAGCAGTACTTC,CASTPWGTYEQYF,few,TRBV28,TRBJ2-7,.
TGCGCCAGCAGCTCCGGGACAGGCACCTCTGGGGTCAACGTCCTGACTTTC,CASSSGTGTSGVNVLTF,.,TRBV5-1,TRBJ2-6,TRBD1
TGTGCCAGCTCACCTGAGGGGTCCTACGAGCAGTACTTC,CASSPEGSYEQYF,.,TRBV18,TRBJ2-7,.
TGTGCCAGCAGCGACGGGACAGGCTTCTATGGCTACACCTTC,CASSDGTGFYGYTF,once,TRBV7-2,TRBJ1-2,TRBD1
TGTGCCATCAGCCAAGCCCGGACAGTCGACGAGCAGTACTTC,CAISQARTVDEQYF,.,TRBV10-3,TRBJ2-7,.
TGCAGCGTTGCATGGAGGGGCACTGAAGCTTTCTTT,CSVAWRGTEAFF,.,TRBV29-1,TRBJ1-1,.
TGTGCCAGTAGGGACAGAACTAACTATGGCTACACCTTC,CASRDRTNYGYTF,many,TRBV19,TRBJ1-2,.
TGTGCTTCAGCAGCGTCAGGCGTTTCCTACGAGCAGTACTTC,CASAASGVSYEQYF,.,TRBV2,TRBJ2-7,.
TGCGCCAGCAGCTTGGAACAGGGGATCCCTTCTGGAAACACCATATATTTT,CASSLEQGIPSGNTIYF,.,TRBV5-1,TRBJ1-3,TRBD1
TGTGCCAGCACCCTCCTCGTGACAGGGTCCAACTATGGCTACACCTTC,CASTLLVTGSNYGYTF,.,TRBV2,TRBJ1-2,TRBD1
TGTGCCAGCAGTGAAGCGCCCCGGCGTCTCAATGAGCAGTTCTTC,CASSEAPRRLNEQFF,.,TRBV6-1,TRBJ2-1,.
TGTGCCAGCAGCTTGACCTCGAGCGAGCAGTACTTC,CASSLTSSEQYF,few,TRBV11-3,TRBJ2-7,.
TGTGCCAGCAGCTTAGTAGGAGAGACCCAGTTCTTC,CASSLVGETQFF,.,TRBV7-2,TRBJ2-1,.
TGTGCCATCAGTATACTCGCGACTGAGGATTCACCCCTCCACTTT,CAISILATEDSPLHF,.,TRBV10-3,TRBJ1-6,.